This TCR beta chain was sequenced during a study of T cells in Graves' hyperthyroidism and ophthalmopathy. For the diagnoses, clinical symptoms, serum thyroxine and TRAb, thyroid ultrasound and orbital computed tomography were used. Using around 10 ml of fresh peripheral blood, PBMCs were prepared. It was RNA transcripts that yielded the amplified TCR beta CDR3 regions. The HTBI primer set drove a first-round RT-PCR of the TCR CDR3. TCRdb recomputed calls from the multiplex PCR reads with MiXCR, one row per CDR3 protein. The table shows about 610,000 distinct CDR3 sequences, with roughly 14% occurring only once. The CDR3 runs to 14 residues. Germline CDR1 reads MNHEY; CDR2 reads SMNVEV (reference sequence). Trimming stripped 4 bases from V and 3 bases from J, with 9 bases between. This clonotype has a count of ten or more.

The origin of this receptor is a woman between 40 and 55 years old with Graves' ophthalmopathy. The rearrangement uses TRBV27 and TRBJ2-2; no definite D call. The material sequenced was blood. Written as DNA, the CDR3 is TGTGCCAGCAGTTCAAGGCCGGACACCGGGGAGCTGTTTTTT. It translates to CASSSRPDTGELFF.